These T cell receptor beta chains were read from a single sample in a study of blood T cells in healthy people across ages. MiXCR, run by TCRdb on the 5' RACE reads, gives a single entry per CDR3 protein. The sample contains approximately 850,000 distinct CDR3 sequences, more than 45% of which appear only once. Material for sequencing was blood. These receptors were collected from a man aged 30-40 years in good health. Each CDR3 is given with its conserved first and last residue. A D gene is named only where the DNA matches it firmly. Some rows have no size entry. The others give once, few or many, or a class for an expanded clone.

NA	NA	TRBV7-2	TRBJ2-5	TGTGCCAGCAGCTTAGACGGGGGGCACCAAGAGACCCAGTACTTC	CASSLDGGHQETQYF
few	NA	TRBV4-3	TRBJ2-5	TGCGCCAGCAGCCGGTGGGACGGTGAAGAGACCCAGTACTTC	CASSRWDGEETQYF
NA	TRBD2	TRBV7-9	TRBJ2-7	TGTGCCAGCAGCCCCACTAGCGGAGGGCGAACCCAGTACTTC	CASSPTSGGRTQYF
few	NA	TRBV7-2	TRBJ2-5	TGTGCCAGCAGCTTAGATAGTCGAGAGACCCAGTACTTC	CASSLDSRETQYF
NA	TRBD1	TRBV5-1	TRBJ1-2	TGCGCCAGCAGCTTACAGGGGTTCTACACCTTC	CASSLQGFYTF
few	NA	TRBV14	TRBJ2-5	TGTGCCAGCAGCCAAGCCAGGGCCCCGAGGGAGACCCAGTACTTC	CASSQARAPRETQYF
NA	NA	TRBV20-1	TRBJ2-1	TGCAGTGCTAGAGATCTACGGATCGCAGGGACCCTTCGGAATGAGCAGTTCTTC	CSARDLRIAGTLRNEQFF
NA	NA	TRBV6-1	TRBJ2-7	TGTGCCAGCTCCCCAGGGCGCCACGAGCAGTACTTC	CASSPGRHEQYF
NA	NA	TRBV24-1	TRBJ2-7	TGTGCCACCAGTGACGCGTCCCACAATGAGCAGTACTTC	CATSDASHNEQYF
few	NA	TRBV4-3	TRBJ2-5	TGCGCCAGCAGCCCCGGGGACACTCAAGAGACCCAGTACTTC	CASSPGDTQETQYF
NA	TRBD2	TRBV12-3/TRBV12-4	TRBJ2-1	TGTGCCAGCAGTCTCGGGGCGGGGGGAGGGGTCAATGAGCAGTTCTTC	CASSLGAGGGVNEQFF
NA	TRBD1	TRBV20-1	TRBJ1-1	TGCAGTGCTAGGTCCTCCACAGGGGTTGCTGAAGCTTTCTTT	CSARSSTGVAEAFF
NA	NA	TRBV12-5	TRBJ2-5	TGTGCTAGTGGCCCCCAGTGGAGGGGTACCCAAGAGACCCAGTACTTC	CASGPQWRGTQETQYF
NA	NA	TRBV28	TRBJ1-1	TGTGCCAGCAGTTTAGCACTGACAGGAACAGGCATCGGTGAAGCTTTCTTT	CASSLALTGTGIGEAFF
NA	NA	TRBV20-1	TRBJ2-3	TGCAGTGCACGAATTGGACTCGGCATAGCCCCAACCCCGCAGTATTTT	CSARIGLGIAPTPQYF
NA	NA	TRBV28	TRBJ2-7	TGTGCCAGCAGTTTGGGATGGAACTACGAGCAGTACTTC	CASSLGWNYEQYF
few	NA	TRBV7-9	TRBJ2-5	TGTGCCAGCAGCTGGACGGAGACCCAGTACTTC	CASSWTETQYF
NA	TRBD2	TRBV29-1	TRBJ2-1	TGCAGCGTCCGGAGAAGCGGGAGAATTGATGAGCAGTTCTTC	CSVRRSGRIDEQFF
NA	TRBD2	TRBV20-1	TRBJ2-7	TGCAGTGCTAGAGATCGGGAGGGCAGGGGAGTCTACGAGCAGTACTTC	CSARDREGRGVYEQYF
NA	NA	TRBV20-1	TRBJ1-5	TGCAGTGCTGAAGACAGTAGCAATCAGCCCCAGCATTTT	CSAEDSSNQPQHF
NA	NA	TRBV9	TRBJ1-2	TGTGCCAGCAGCGTAGGGGACGGCCCCTATGGCTACACCTTC	CASSVGDGPYGYTF
few	NA	TRBV12-3/TRBV12-4	TRBJ2-1	TGTGCCAGCAGTTCGAACGGACCCCCGGTCCTCGATGAGCAGTTCTTC	CASSSNGPPVLDEQFF
few	NA	TRBV4-3	TRBJ2-6	TGCGCCAGCAGCCAAGATCGAGGGAGGTTGTTGGACAAGTTGACTTTC	CASSQDRGRLLDKLTF
few	NA	TRBV6-1	TRBJ2-5	TGTGCCAGCGGAGGAAGGGCACTAGAGACCCAGTACTTC	CASGGRALETQYF
few	NA	TRBV7-9	TRBJ1-5	TGTGCCAGCAGCTCTGGACAGTATAGCAATCAGCCCCAGCATTTT	CASSSGQYSNQPQHF
NA	TRBD1	TRBV28	TRBJ1-2	TGTGCCAGACCCGACAGGGGGAAGGGTTATGGCTACACCTTC	CARPDRGKGYGYTF
NA	TRBD1	TRBV20-1	TRBJ1-1	TGCAGTGCTAGAGATCCAGGGGGCTCGATGAACACTGAAGCTTTCTTT	CSARDPGGSMNTEAFF
NA	NA	TRBV4-2	TRBJ2-2	TGTGCCAGCAGCCAAGGTCGAGGGGACACCGGGGAGCTGTTTTTT	CASSQGRGDTGELFF
NA	TRBD2	TRBV7-9	TRBJ2-7	TGTGCCAGCAGCTTTAGCCTGGCGGGGGGCGAGCAGTACTTC	CASSFSLAGGEQYF
NA	NA	TRBV2	TRBJ2-5	TGTGCCAGCAAGCAGCAAGAGACCCAGTACTTC	CASKQQETQYF
NA	TRBD1	TRBV27	TRBJ2-7	TGTGCCAGCAGTAGGACAGGGGCGACCTACAATGAGCAGTACTTC	CASSRTGATYNEQYF
NA	TRBD1	TRBV6-2/TRBV6-3	TRBJ2-4	TGTGCCAGCAGCCTACCCCGACAGGGCTGGGCAAACATTCAGTACTTC	CASSLPRQGWANIQYF
NA	NA	TRBV29-1	TRBJ2-7	TGCAGCGCTTACTCGGGCGAGCAGTACTTC	CSAYSGEQYF
NA	TRBD2	TRBV15	TRBJ2-1	TGTGCCACCAGCGTCCTAGCGGGGGGGAGCAATGAGCAGTTCTTC	CATSVLAGGSNEQFF
NA	TRBD2	TRBV6-2/TRBV6-3	TRBJ2-1	TGTGCCACAACTAGCGGTACCTACAATGAGCAGTTCTTC	CATTSGTYNEQFF
NA	NA	TRBV20-1	TRBJ1-6	TGCAGCGCTATCCCAGGGAATGGCTATAATTCACCCCTCCACTTT	CSAIPGNGYNSPLHF
NA	TRBD2	TRBV5-4	TRBJ2-1	TGTGTCAGCAGCTTACCACCGGGAGGTAACAATGAGCAGTTCTTC	CVSSLPPGGNNEQFF
NA	NA	TRBV9	TRBJ2-7	TGTGCCAGCAACTATGCCATCAGGGGAATCCACGAGCAGTACTTC	CASNYAIRGIHEQYF
once	NA	TRBV7-9	TRBJ2-7	TGTGCCAGCAGCTCTTCGAGCGGACCAACCTACGAGCAGTACTTC	CASSSSSGPTYEQYF
NA	TRBD1	TRBV13	TRBJ2-3	TGTGCCAGCAGCTTAAGAGGGGGCAGAGAGTATTTT	CASSLRGGREYF
NA	NA	TRBV6-2/TRBV6-3	TRBJ2-1	TGTGCCAGCAGTTATATCGGAGAGCAGTTCTTC	CASSYIGEQFF
NA	NA	TRBV15	TRBJ2-4	TGTGCCACCCATGAGATCGGAATGACCAAAAACATTCAGTACTTC	CATHEIGMTKNIQYF
NA	NA	TRBV20-1	TRBJ2-3	TGCAGTGCTAGAGATCGGGTCGTCGTACCCTTCACAGATACGCAGTATTTT	CSARDRVVVPFTDTQYF
few	TRBD2	TRBV4-3	TRBJ2-1	TGCGCCAGCAGCCAAAGGATGGGAGCGGGGAGCTCCTACAATGAGCAGTTCTTC	CASSQRMGAGSSYNEQFF
once	TRBD2	TRBV6-5	TRBJ2-1	TGTGCCAGCAGTTACTCTCGGCTAGCGGGAGCGCATGAGCAGTTCTTC	CASSYSRLAGAHEQFF
once	NA	TRBV6-2/TRBV6-3	TRBJ1-1	TGTGCCAGCAGCTTACCATACAGGGAAACTGAAGCTTTCTTT	CASSLPYRETEAFF
NA	NA	TRBV5-1	TRBJ2-1	TGCGCCAGCAGCCCCGCAGGGAATTTGGTAGATGAGCAGTTCTTC	CASSPAGNLVDEQFF
NA	NA	TRBV9	TRBJ2-7	TGTGCCAGCAGCGTAGACTCGGGTTACAATGAGCAGTACTTC	CASSVDSGYNEQYF
NA	TRBD2	TRBV10-3	TRBJ2-3	TGTGCCATCAGCGGACTAGCGGGGGACGATGCGCAGTATTTT	CAISGLAGDDAQYF
few	NA	TRBV20-1	TRBJ1-2	TGCAGTGCTTACATTGAGGGGTACTATGGCTACACCTTC	CSAYIEGYYGYTF
NA	NA	TRBV10-3	TRBJ2-3	TGTGCCATCAGTTCGCCCCCTACAGATACGCAGTATTTT	CAISSPPTDTQYF
NA	NA	TRBV9	TRBJ2-5	TGTGCCAGCAGCGTCCGAGGGACACGGCAAGAGACCCAGTACTTC	CASSVRGTRQETQYF
few	NA	TRBV19	TRBJ2-5	TGTGCCAGTAGACCTCGGGACTCGGAGACCCAGTACTTC	CASRPRDSETQYF
many	NA	TRBV7-8	TRBJ2-3	TGTGCCAGCAGCTTAAGTTCGCGGACGGGAAGAGATACGCAGTATTTT	CASSLSSRTGRDTQYF